This TCR beta chain was recovered during a study of human T cells and chemical hapten exposure. Study results and caveats: PT1 expanded TCR numbers tracked positively with patch test score.

The CDR3 is 13 amino acids. Looked up from germline, CDR1 is SGDLS and CDR2 is YYNGEE. Deletions cut 3 bases from V and 2 bases from J, with 7 bases between. The time point here: patch test 1, 2 weeks after DPC sensitization. Treatment denoted: therapeutic diphenylcyclopropenone sensitization with weekly scalp DPC. TCRdb processed the RACE reads anew with MiXCR; each CDR3 protein has one entry. This sample yields approximately 350,000 distinct CDR3 sequences, of which roughly 6.9% are seen a single time; 7.5% to 9% belongs to the top ten. To note about this clonotype: Its antigen is still unknown. A much more abundant neighbour one base away suggests this may be a read error.

The V and J genes are TRBV9 and TRBJ2-3; D is unclear. The origin of this receptor is a woman aged 18 to 35 with alopecia areata. Some clones in this sample may be carry-over from other donors' samples. Material: whole blood, obtained in connection with sensitization to the hapten diphenylcyclopropenone (DPC). The CDR3 region has the DNA TGTGCCAGCAGCGCCCAACCCACAGATACGCAGTATTTT. As protein: CASSAQPTDTQYF. The full variable domain, completed using reference TRBV9 and TRBJ2-3, is DSGVTQTPKHLITATGQRVTLRCSPRSGDLSVYWYQQSLDQGLQFLIQYYNGEERAKGNILERFSAQQFPDLHSELNLSSLELGDSALYFCASSAQPTDTQYFGPGTRLTVL.